This T cell receptor beta chain is from a study of blood T cells in healthy people across ages. Alongside a J-beta primer mix, a sample-barcoded 5' primer served in a second PCR lasting about 7 to 12 cycles. TCRdb independently ran MiXCR on the 5' RACE reads; one entry per CDR3 protein. Of almost 800,000 distinct CDR3 sequences in the sample, about 62% were seen once. Sample donors were healthy Caucasian individuals that came from Russia, aged about 6 to 95. Study findings and constraints: Naive CD4+ cell counts and diversity both ran higher in long-lived than in aged donors. Estimates drawn from one million T cells were deemed to understate diversity.

Points on this clonotype: Its cognate antigen is unknown.

This TCR derives from a man aged 25-40 years in good health. Sequencing was done on a sample of blood.

The CDR3 bases are TGCGCCAGCATCCGGCACGGAACAAATGAGCAGTTCTTC. Its translation is CASIRHGTNEQFF. The chain links TRBV5-1 to TRBJ2-1; D uncertain. This CDR3 comprises 13 residues. V gave up 6 bases and J gave up 7 bases, with 14 bases separating them. Germline CDR1 is SGHRS and CDR2 is YFSETQ.